A single sample is the source of the 9 T cell receptor beta chains below, sequenced in a study of OX40 agonist ivuxolimab in advanced cancers. Assay used: immunoSEQ multiplex PCR; TCRdb lists only in-frame clones, some missing. The sample carries about 79,000 clones, 80% to 95% recorded once. The source material was CD4+ or CD8+ T cells sorted from blood, sampled in a trial of the OX40 agonist ivuxolimab. These receptors all come from an adult with an advanced solid tumor such as melanoma, head and neck, liver or kidney cancer.

V and J are TRBV11-2 and TRBJ2-5, with D possibly TRBD2 on 6 matching bases. The CDR3 loop spans 18 amino acids. Looked up from germline, CDR1 is SGHAT and CDR2 is FQNNGV. V was shortened by 4 bases and J by 0 bases, with 21 bases between the two germline ends. As DNA, the CDR3 is TGTGCCAGCAGCTCCCTGGTGGGGGGTCGACTCAACCAAGAGACCCAGTACTTC. It is translated as CASSSLVGGRLNQETQYF.

The J gene is TRBJ2-5, the V gene TRBV6-1, with 13 nucleotides matching TRBD2. Trimming took 8 bases from V and 4 from J; bases not matched to a gene: 4. The CDR3 loop spans 14 amino acids. CDR1 is MNHNS, CDR2 SASEGT, per germline. The DNA for the CDR3 is TGTGCCAGCCGCACTAGCGGGGGGGTAGAGACCCAGTACTTC. Translation gives CASRTSGGVETQYF.

The chain uses TRBV6-5 and TRBJ1-2; no definite D call. The CDR3 totals 13 residues. V dropped 3 bases and J dropped 5 bases, with 10 bases sitting between them. The germline CDR1 and CDR2 sequences are MNHEY and SVGAGI. The CDR3 nucleotides read TGTGCCAGCAGTTATGACGGTGATTATGGCTACACCTTC. Encoded protein: CASSYDGDYGYTF.

The rearrangement joins TRBV25-1 to TRBJ2-3; the D call may be TRBD1 or TRBD2 (5 bases each). In germline, CDR1 is MGHDK, CDR2 SYGVNS. This CDR3 region has 16 residues. Trimming removed 6 bases at V and 3 bases at J, with 19 bases between. The CDR3 region has the DNA TGTGCCAGCAGCAGGGACCGTTTACGAGGGACAGATACGCAGTATTTT. As protein: CASSRDRLRGTDTQYF.

The V and J genes are TRBV27 and TRBJ2-1; D possibly corresponds to TRBD2 (5 bases). Germline CDR1 is MNHEY and CDR2 is SMNVEV (reference sequence). Trimming left V 7 bases short and J 0 bases short, with 25 bases between. CDR3 size: 19 residues. The CDR3 sequence is CASTPRPPGPGSSYNEQFF. In nucleotides, the CDR3 is TGTGCCAGCACCCCCCGACCGCCCGGCCCGGGAAGCTCCTACAATGAGCAGTTCTTC.

This chain joins TRBV7-3 and TRBJ2-2; no reliable D call. Trimming cost V 3 bases and J 3 bases, with 5 bases left between them. This CDR3 comprises 13 residues. Germline CDR1 SGHTA, CDR2 FQGTGA. CDR3 DNA: TGTGCCAGCAGCTTTTCGGACACCGGGGAGCTGTTTTTT. Its protein is CASSFSDTGELFF.

A word on this clone: This sample includes further DNA sequences coding for the same CDR3. This chain links TRBV6-6 with TRBJ2-7, with D tentatively TRBD2 (6 bases). V lost 6 bases and J 6 bases, leaving 12 bases between the germline ends. Looked up from germline, CDR1 is MNHNY and CDR2 is SVGAGI (reference sequence). The CDR3 totals 12 residues. CDR3: CASSWMGGEQYV. Written as DNA, the CDR3 is TGTGCCAGCAGCTGGATGGGGGGCGAGCAGTACGTC.

The chain employs TRBV10-3 and TRBJ1-2; 9 nucleotides match TRBD1. Germline CDR1 reads ENHRY; CDR2 reads SYGVKD. Trimming removed 7 bases from V and 1 base from J; junction bases left unmatched: 7. The CDR3 sequence is 15 residues long. The CDR3 sequence: CAITGGQGLNYGYTF. The CDR3 coding sequence is TGTGCCATCACCGGTGGACAGGGGCTTAACTATGGCTACACCTTC.

This rearrangement joins TRBV2 to TRBJ2-1; 7 nucleotides align to TRBD2. The CDR3 contains 16 residues. CDR1 is SNHLY and CDR2 is FYNNEI in the germline V gene. Trimming at V came to 6 bases and at J to 0 bases, leaving 8 bases not matched to a gene. CDR3 residues: CASRYLAASSYNEQFF. The CDR3 DNA reads as TGTGCCAGCAGGTATCTAGCGGCCTCCTCCTACAATGAGCAGTTCTTC. The entire variable domain, with the rest obtained from reference TRBV2 and TRBJ2-1, is as follows: EPEVTQTPSHQVTQMGQEVILRCVPISNHLYFYWYRQILGQKVEFLVSFYNNEISEKSEIFDDQFSVERPDGSNFTLKIRSTKLEDSAMYFCASRYLAASSYNEQFFGPGTRLTVL.